This TCR beta chain derives from a study of beta chain features in type 1 diabetes. Findings and limits, study-wide: VDJ junctions from type 1 diabetes patients carried fewer insertions and larger deletions. All four CD4+ subsets of Type 1 diabetes patients contained TCRB CDR3s that were moderately but significantly shorter.

Germline CDR1 and CDR2: SEHNR and FQNEAQ (reference sequence). The ends were cut back, 4 bases at V and 1 base at J, with 10 bases in the middle. The length of the CDR3 is 14 residues. Regarding this clone: Its antigen is unidentified.

Isolated RNA was reverse transcribed in full, so expressed TCRB transcripts were sequenced. The average output of naive, central memory and regulatory T cell samples was several million reads. Clones were sequenced by immunoSEQ multiplex PCR, and TCRdb holds only the in-frame ones, with some missing. The sample has 350,000 to 450,000 clones; over 13% are singletons. The V call is TRBV7-9, the J call TRBJ1-1; D uncertain. Sample: naive CD4+ T cells from blood. The TCR originated in a woman under 30 in good health. CDR3 sequence: CASSSFAANTEAFF. The CDR3 DNA sequence: TGTGCCAGCAGCTCCTTCGCGGCGAACACTGAAGCTTTCTTT.